This T cell receptor beta chain was profiled in a study of T cells in tuberculosis. Method: immunoSEQ multiplex PCR; TCRdb's copy keeps in-frame clones and lacks some. The sample shows tens of thousands of clones, 90% to 95% of them seen only once. About this clone itself: Its antigen is not identified.

Overall study results and limits: Shorter CDR3-alpha in active tuberculosis partly drove smaller distances. A GMM-specific repertoire classifier reached just under 90% accuracy, AUROC 0.85 to 0.95.

Tuberculin skin test and IGRA determined adolescents' latent tuberculosis status at entry. The CDR3 has 14 amino acids. The V and J ends lost 4 bases and 9 bases, in that order; junction bases with no gene match: 8. Per germline, CDR1 SGHRS and CDR2 YFSETQ. The sequencing sample was made of PBMCs. V and J are TRBV5-1 and TRBJ2-7; 12 bases fit TRBD1. This TCR came from a donor aged 10-29 years with latent tuberculosis or without tuberculosis infection. The CDR3 DNA sequence: TGCGCCAGCAGCAGCGGGACAGGGGGCGCGTGGCAGTACTTC. Translated: CASSSGTGGAWQYF.